The present entry profiles one T cell receptor beta chain with its context. The antigen remains unidentified. This specimen comes from a study of cytotoxic CD8 clonotypes in ibrutinib-treated CLL. Study-level information: The study included 11 relapsed/refractory and roughly 16 treatment-naive patients; under 18 had IGHV unmutated disease.

The junction had 5 bases not matched to a gene; V was cut back by 5 bases and J by 6 bases. This CDR3 spans 14 amino acids. The germline V gene encodes CDR1 MNHEY and CDR2 SMNVEV (reference sequence). Study results and caveats: Whereas clonality rose at ibrutinib response, it declined toward baseline at progression.

Genomic DNA for TCR beta libraries, about 1.8 micrograms, came from cryopreserved PBMCs. TCRdb keeps only in-frame clones here, not all; method: immunoSEQ multiplex PCR. The data contain approximately 300,000 clones, 80% of them singletons. This receptor was taken from a human donor with chronic lymphocytic leukemia. The chain is built from TRBV27 and TRBJ2-2, with 8 bases fitting TRBD1. The sequencing here drew on PBMCs, taken before ibrutinib treatment. CDR3 sequence reads: CASSTRQGPGELFF. CDR3 sequence (DNA): TGTGCCAGCAGTACGAGACAGGGGCCCGGGGAGCTGTTTTTT.